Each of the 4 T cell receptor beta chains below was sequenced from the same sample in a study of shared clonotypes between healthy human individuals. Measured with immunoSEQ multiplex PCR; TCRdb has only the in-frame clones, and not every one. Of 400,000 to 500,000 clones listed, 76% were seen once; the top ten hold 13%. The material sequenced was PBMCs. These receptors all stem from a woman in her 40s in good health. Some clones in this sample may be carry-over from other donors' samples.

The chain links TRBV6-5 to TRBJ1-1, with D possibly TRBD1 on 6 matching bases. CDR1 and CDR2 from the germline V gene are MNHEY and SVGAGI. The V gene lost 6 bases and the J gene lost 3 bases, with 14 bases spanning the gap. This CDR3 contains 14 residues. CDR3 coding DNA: TGTGCCAGCAGCCTACAGGGTTTGGACACTGAAGCTTTCTTT. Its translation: CASSLQGLDTEAFF.

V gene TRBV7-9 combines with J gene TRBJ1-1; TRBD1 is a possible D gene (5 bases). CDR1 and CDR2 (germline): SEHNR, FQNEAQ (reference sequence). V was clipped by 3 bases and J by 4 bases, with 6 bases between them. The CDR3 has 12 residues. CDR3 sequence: CASSFGTTEAFF. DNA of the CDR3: TGTGCCAGCAGCTTCGGGACCACTGAAGCTTTCTTT.

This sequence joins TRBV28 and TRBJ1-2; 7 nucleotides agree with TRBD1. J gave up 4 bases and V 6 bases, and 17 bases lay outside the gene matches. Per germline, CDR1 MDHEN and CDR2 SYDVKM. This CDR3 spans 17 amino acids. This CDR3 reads CASRIGTALLAGYGYTF. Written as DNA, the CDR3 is TGTGCCAGCAGAATTGGGACAGCCCTGCTGGCGGGCTATGGCTACACCTTC.

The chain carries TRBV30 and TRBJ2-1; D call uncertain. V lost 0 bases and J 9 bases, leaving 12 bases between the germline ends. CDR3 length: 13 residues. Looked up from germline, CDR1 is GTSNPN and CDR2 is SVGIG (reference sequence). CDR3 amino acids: CAWSVYDRAEQFF. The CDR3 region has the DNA TGTGCCTGGAGTGTTTATGATAGGGCTGAGCAGTTCTTC.